This T cell receptor (beta chain) was sequenced during a study of CD8+CD57+ T cells in acquired aplastic anemia. Across the whole study: The DNA of sorted CD4+ and CD8+ cells averaged around 3.2 ug.

Whoever was chosen for sequencing had shown CD8+CD57+ cell expansion by flow cytometry. Severe acquired aplastic anemia was present in every patient. TCR beta VDJ and CDR3 were profiled, and genomic DNA was the template. TCRdb passed the reads through MiXCR, listing each CDR3 protein once. This table has around 200,000 distinct CDR3 sequences, less than 50% appearing once. V dropped 1 base and J dropped 1 base, with 16 bases sitting between them. Germline values: CDR1 SGHRS, CDR2 YFSETQ. This CDR3 has 17 residues. The sequence derives from a human donor with aplastic anemia. The gene calls are TRBV5-1 and TRBJ2-3; a possible D gene is TRBD2 (7 bases). Sequencing used sorted CD4+, CD8+, or CD8+CD57+ T cells (not recorded which) from PBMCs. CDR3: CASSLLLQGGRTDTQYF. CDR3 DNA sequence: TGCGCCAGCAGCTTGTTACTACAGGGAGGGCGCACAGATACGCAGTATTTT.